This TCR beta chain was retrieved from a study of cytomegalovirus exposure and HLA in healthy donors. Study conclusions and caveats: Earlier analysis looked at TCR beta V segments, and most were productive about 87% or about 30% of the time. Roughly uniform depth of sequencing across donors was assumed in presence/absence analyses.

Primers for the PCR totalled 60 Vbeta and 13 Jbeta. The protocol was immunoSEQ multiplex PCR, while the TCRdb copy is restricted to in-frame clones and leaves out a portion. The sample includes about 190,000 clones, 75% to 85% seen only once; the top ten take approximately 0.8%. About this clone itself: The target antigen is unknown.

The clonotype originates from a woman under 30 in good health and CMV-seronegative. Sequencing was done on a sample of PBMCs.

The CDR3 sequence is CASSSLGFSGGEQFF. CDR3 in DNA: TGTGCCAGCAGCTCACTCGGCTTTAGCGGGGGGGAGCAGTTCTTC. The chain is built from TRBV6-5 and TRBJ2-1; 10 bases match TRBD2. V shed 6 bases and J 10 bases; nucleotides not matched to a gene: 12. The CDR3 covers 15 residues. Germline V CDR1 and CDR2: MNHEY, SVGAGI.